The rows below give T cell receptor beta chains drawn from one sample of a study of blood T cell repertoires in COVID-19. Clones were read by immunoSEQ multiplex PCR, and TCRdb kept only the in-frame ones, dropping some. Of 150,000 or so clones listed, around nine tenths are singletons. The sequenced sample was peripheral blood. The source is a man aged 55 to 70 with COVID-19, enrolled during active disease. CDR3s include the opening cysteine and the closing phenylalanine or tryptophan. Fields, in order: D gene, clone size, V gene, J gene, CDR3 DNA, CDR3 protein. D genes are given only for firm matches. Only some rows state a clone size, as once, few, many or a class for expanded clones.

>.|.|TRBV2|TRBJ1-1
TGTGCCAGCAGTGGTGTGACAGCGAACACTGAAGCTTTCTTT
CASSGVTANTEAFF
>TRBD1|.|TRBV30|TRBJ1-6
TGTGCCTGGAGTGGCGGGACAGGTTATAATTCACCCCTCCACTTT
CAWSGGTGYNSPLHF
>.|.|TRBV9|TRBJ2-2
TGTGCCAGCAGCGTAGTGCAATCGGGCACCGGGGAGCTGTTTTTT
CASSVVQSGTGELFF
>TRBD2|.|TRBV19|TRBJ2-1
TGTGCCAGTAGTAGTCCACGCTCCGGGACTAGCGGGTACAATGAGCAGTTCTTC
CASSSPRSGTSGYNEQFF
>.|.|TRBV19|TRBJ1-1
TGTGCCAGTAGTAATCGGGGGGGCCGGCTGAACACTGAAGCTTTCTTT
CASSNRGGRLNTEAFF
>.|.|TRBV2|TRBJ1-5
TGTGCCAGCAGTTCAGACAGACATAGCAATCAGCCCCAGCATTTT
CASSSDRHSNQPQHF
>.|.|TRBV5-6|TRBJ1-4
TGTGCCAGCCATCTTGGGCAGGGTAGTGAAAAACTGTTTTTT
CASHLGQGSEKLFF
>TRBD1|once|TRBV18|TRBJ1-1
TGTGCCAGCTCAACAGACAGGGTTCCGAACACTGAAGCTTTCTTT
CASSTDRVPNTEAFF
>TRBD2|once|TRBV2|TRBJ2-5
TGTGCCAGCAGAAGGACTAGCGGCCAAGAGACCCAGTACTTC
CASRRTSGQETQYF
>TRBD1|.|TRBV6-5|TRBJ1-1
TGTGCCAGCAGTTACTCGAGACAGGGCTTGACGGAAGCTTTCTTT
CASSYSRQGLTEAFF
>.|.|TRBV6-2/TRBV6-3|TRBJ1-1
TGTGCCAGCAGTTACTCCTCGGGCGGGGTGAACACTGAAGCTTTCTTT
CASSYSSGGVNTEAFF
>.|once|TRBV7-9|TRBJ1-6
TGTGCCAGCAGCGGAGACAGTTCACCCCTCCACTTT
CASSGDSSPLHF
>.|.|TRBV15|TRBJ2-1
TGTGCCACCAGCAGAGATGGTCGAGTTAGAAATGAGCAGTTCTTC
CATSRDGRVRNEQFF
>.|.|TRBV2|TRBJ1-1
TGTGCCAGCCACGATCCAGGTACTGAAGCTTTCTTT
CASHDPGTEAFF
>TRBD1|few|TRBV6-5|TRBJ1-2
TGTGCCAGCAGTTACTCAGGACAGGGGGCTGGCTACACCTTC
CASSYSGQGAGYTF
>.|.|TRBV3-1/TRBV3-2|TRBJ1-4
TGTGCCAGCAGCCAAGATTCAGAGGGCGGGACTCAAAAACTGTTTTTT
CASSQDSEGGTQKLFF
>TRBD1|.|TRBV3-1/TRBV3-2|TRBJ1-1
TGTGCCAGCAGCCAGTGGGCAGGGGGCCTCATGAACACTGAAGCTTTCTTT
CASSQWAGGLMNTEAFF
>TRBD1|once|TRBV19|TRBJ1-3
TGTGCCAGTAGTACTACAGGGGGCGAAGGAAACACCATATATTTT
CASSTTGGEGNTIYF
>.|.|TRBV30|TRBJ2-1
TGTGCCTGGAGGGTCGGGAATGAGCAGTTCTTC
CAWRVGNEQFF
>TRBD1|.|TRBV7-9|TRBJ1-3
TGTGCCAGCATCAGACAGGGTTCTGGAAACACCATATATTTT
CASIRQGSGNTIYF
>.|.|TRBV3-1/TRBV3-2|TRBJ2-4
TGTGCCAGCAGCCAAGCTCAGAATAAAAACATTCAGTACTTC
CASSQAQNKNIQYF
>.|.|TRBV29-1|TRBJ1-5
TGCAGCGTTGGGGGGGGCCCGAATCAGCCCCAGCATTTT
CSVGGGPNQPQHF
>.|few|TRBV6-2/TRBV6-3|TRBJ1-5
TGTGCCAGCAGTTTCCCCCCTAATCAGCCCCAGCATTTT
CASSFPPNQPQHF
>.|.|TRBV28|TRBJ2-7
TGTGCCAGCACCTCGGCAGGCAGTCCCTACGAGCAGTACTTC
CASTSAGSPYEQYF
>.|.|TRBV6-4|TRBJ1-6
TGTGCCAGCAGTGAACAGATGGACGGACAAAGCTCCTATAATTCACCCCTCCACTTT
CASSEQMDGQSSYNSPLHF
>TRBD2|.|TRBV6-5|TRBJ2-3
TGTGCCAGCAGTTACAGCGGGGGGTCAACAGATACGCAGTATTTT
CASSYSGGSTDTQYF
>TRBD1|few|TRBV28|TRBJ1-1
TGTGCCAGTAGGACAGGGCACACTGAAGCTTTCTTT
CASRTGHTEAFF
>TRBD1|.|TRBV9|TRBJ1-1
TGTGCCAGCAGCCTTGGACAGGGAAACACTGAAGCTTTCTTT
CASSLGQGNTEAFF
>.|.|TRBV5-5|TRBJ2-7
TGTGCCAGCAGCTCTCGGGAAACCTACGAGCAGTACTTC
CASSSRETYEQYF
>.|.|TRBV18|TRBJ1-5
TGTGCCAGCTCAATAGGGGGAAATCAGCCCCAGCATTTT
CASSIGGNQPQHF
>TRBD2|.|TRBV14|TRBJ2-7
TGTGCCAGCAGCCAAGTTTCTAGCGGGAAGGGCTACGAGCAGTACTTC
CASSQVSSGKGYEQYF
>TRBD1|.|TRBV3-1/TRBV3-2|TRBJ1-2
TGTGCCAGCACCCCCGGGACAGAAAGCTATGGCTACACCTTC
CASTPGTESYGYTF
>.|.|TRBV4-1|TRBJ1-3
TGCGCCAGCAGCCAGGATCTACGAGGGTGGGGAAACACCATATATTTT
CASSQDLRGWGNTIYF
>.|.|TRBV6-5|TRBJ1-4
TGTGCCAGCAGTTACTCGGGATGGGACACCGGTGAAAAACTGTTTTTT
CASSYSGWDTGEKLFF
>TRBD1|.|TRBV7-2|TRBJ1-6
TGTGCCAGCAGCTCGGGACAGACTTCACCCCTCCACTTT
CASSSGQTSPLHF
>TRBD2|.|TRBV27|TRBJ2-5
TGTGCCAGCAGTTTTGATTTAGCGGGTCAAGAGACCCAGTACTTC
CASSFDLAGQETQYF
>.|.|TRBV12-1|TRBJ1-1
TGTGCCAGCAGCTTTGTAGTACCCGTTGCTGAAGCTTTCTTT
CASSFVVPVAEAFF
>.|.|TRBV28|TRBJ1-4
TGTGCCAGCAGTTCCTGGGGAGGGGCAACTAATGAAAAACTGTTTTTT
CASSSWGGATNEKLFF
>.|.|TRBV9|TRBJ2-3
TGTGCCAGCAGTCCTCGGTCTACGGCAGATACGCAGTATTTT
CASSPRSTADTQYF
>TRBD1|.|TRBV6-1|TRBJ1-2
TGTGCCACCATCCAAGGGGGACAGGGGGACGGCTACACCTTC
CATIQGGQGDGYTF
>.|.|TRBV25-1|TRBJ1-4
TGTGCCAGCAGCCCCGCTTGGGGGGGGAGGGCTAATGAAAAACTGTTTTTT
CASSPAWGGRANEKLFF
>.|.|TRBV6-5|TRBJ2-7
TGTGTCAGCAGCGGGAGGCAGGGGGCGTCCTACGAGCAGTACTTC
CVSSGRQGASYEQYF
>TRBD1|.|TRBV27|TRBJ2-2
TGTGCCAGCAGTTTAGAAATATCGGCAGGGGGAAGCGGGGAGCTGTTTTTT
CASSLEISAGGSGELFF
>TRBD2|few|TRBV2|TRBJ2-3
TGTGCCAGCTTTGAGAAGCGGGGCATCACAGATACGCAGTATTTT
CASFEKRGITDTQYF
>TRBD1|.|TRBV5-4|TRBJ1-1
TGTGCCAGCAGCTTGGTGGACAGGGGAGGGGCTGAAGCTTTCTTT
CASSLVDRGGAEAFF
>.|once|TRBV7-2|TRBJ2-5
TGTGCCAGCAGCTTAGTATCGGCAGGCGAAGAGACCCAGTACTTC
CASSLVSAGEETQYF
>.|.|TRBV19|TRBJ2-7
TGTGCCAGTAGTATCTCCTCCCTCTCCTACGAGCAGTACTTC
CASSISSLSYEQYF
>TRBD2|.|TRBV3-1/TRBV3-2|TRBJ2-7
TGTGCCAGCAGCCAAGCGGCTAGCGGAGTGTACGAGCAGTACTTC
CASSQAASGVYEQYF
>.|.|TRBV3-1/TRBV3-2|TRBJ2-6
TGTGCCAGCAGCCAACACGTACAAGTCCTGACTTTC
CASSQHVQVLTF
>.|.|TRBV5-1|TRBJ1-4
TGCGCCAGCAGCTTGGTGTCCAGGGGTGAAAAACTGTTTTTT
CASSLVSRGEKLFF
>.|.|TRBV28|TRBJ1-5
TGTGCCAGCAGTAGGAGGGGAGGTGGCAATCAGCCCCAGCATTTT
CASSRRGGGNQPQHF
>.|.|TRBV28|TRBJ1-5
TGTGCCGCAGTTAGCAATCAGCCCCAGCATTTT
CAAVSNQPQHF
>.|.|TRBV28|TRBJ2-2
TGTGCCAGCAGTTTATTAGTAGCCTCGAACACCGGGGAGCTGTTTTTT
CASSLLVASNTGELFF
>TRBD1|.|TRBV18|TRBJ2-2
TGTGCCAGCTCACCAATCCGGGTAGGTTCGGGACAGGGGACAAGAAGGAACACCGGGGAGCTGTTTTTT
CASSPIRVGSGQGTRRNTGELFF